This record covers a single T cell receptor (beta chain). Its antigen is not known. Sample-barcoded 5' priming and a J-beta primer mix drove a second PCR of roughly 6 to 12 cycles. One entry per CDR3 protein, called by TCRdb with MiXCR from the 5' RACE reads. The sample records around 1,900,000 distinct CDR3 sequences, roughly two fifths being singletons. The sample originates from a study of blood T cells in healthy people across ages. Germline V gene data show CDR1 as SGHTA and CDR2 as FQGNSA. The CDR3 contains 15 residues. V was cut by 1 base and J by 2 bases, with 12 bases left in between. Notes on the study in general: Nothing was known about donor CMV status, and this possibly confounded expanded clonotype changes.

The sequence came from a human donor in good health. The chain couples TRBV7-2 to TRBJ2-7; D remains ambiguous. The source material was blood. The CDR3 reads CASSLGFTQPYEQYF. Here the CDR3 DNA reads TGTGCCAGCAGCTTAGGATTTACACAACCCTACGAGCAGTACTTC.